Relative to its sample, the clone carrying this T cell receptor beta chain is medium-sized (0.01 to 0.1%). The antigen is unknown. Using immunoSEQ multiplex PCR, the repertoire was profiled, and TCRdb retains in-frame clones only, with some absent. The table has about 1,600 clones, 27% seen once. CDR3 size: 14 residues. The germline V gene has CDR1 SGHNT and CDR2 YENEEA. The V segment lost 3 bases and the J segment 2 bases; nucleotides outside the gene matches: 3. The sample originates from a study of T cells in localized non-small cell lung cancer. Regarding the study as a whole: Researchers found a median approximately 55 of the top 100 tumor clones in adjacent lung. Only one tumor region went through sequencing, so heterogeneity may still be there. Measurement of T cell clonality placed uninvolved adjacent lung highest, above the level in tumor. Longer overall survival associated with higher blood T cell density; shorter survival with higher adjacent-lung clonality.

V and J are TRBV11-3 and TRBJ2-7, with TRBD1 identical over 8 bases. This material consisted of lung tumor tissue, taken before any cancer treatment. This receptor was taken from a female donor older than 55 with stage II lung adenocarcinoma. The CDR3 bases are TGTGCCAGCAGCTTCGACAGGGGTCCCTACGAGCAGTACTTC. It yields the protein CASSFDRGPYEQYF. Full variable domain (outside the CDR3, taken from reference TRBV11-3 and TRBJ2-7): EAGVVQSPRYKIIEKKQPVAFWCNPISGHNTLYWYLQNLGQGPELLIRYENEEAVDDSQLPKDRFSAERLKGVDSTLKIQPAELGDSAVYLCASSFDRGPYEQYFGPGTRLTVT.